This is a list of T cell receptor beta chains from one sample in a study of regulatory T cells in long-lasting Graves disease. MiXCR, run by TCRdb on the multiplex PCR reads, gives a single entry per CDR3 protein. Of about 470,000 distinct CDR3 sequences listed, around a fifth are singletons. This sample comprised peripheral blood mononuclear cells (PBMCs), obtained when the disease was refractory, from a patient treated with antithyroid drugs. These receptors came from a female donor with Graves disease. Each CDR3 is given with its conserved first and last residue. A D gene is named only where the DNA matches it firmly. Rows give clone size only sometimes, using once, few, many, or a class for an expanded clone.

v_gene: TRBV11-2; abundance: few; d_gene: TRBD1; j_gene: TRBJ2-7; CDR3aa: CASSRDRYSYEQYF; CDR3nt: TGTGCCAGCAGCCGGGACAGGTACTCCTACGAGCAGTACTTC
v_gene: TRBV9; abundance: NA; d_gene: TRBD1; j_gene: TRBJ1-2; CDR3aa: CASSAETGYGYTF; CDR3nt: TGTGCCAGCAGCGCTGAGACAGGGTATGGCTACACCTTC
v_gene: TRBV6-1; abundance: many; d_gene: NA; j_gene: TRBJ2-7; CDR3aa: CASEGGSSYEQYF; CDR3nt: TGTGCCAGCGAGGGGGGTAGCTCCTACGAGCAGTACTTC
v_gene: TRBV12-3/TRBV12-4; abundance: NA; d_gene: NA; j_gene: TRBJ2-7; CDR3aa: CASSSPGIYEQYF; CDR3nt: TGTGCCAGCAGTTCTCCCGGGATCTACGAGCAGTACTTC
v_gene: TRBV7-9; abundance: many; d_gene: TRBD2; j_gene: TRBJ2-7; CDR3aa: CASRWDYSYEQYF; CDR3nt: TGTGCCAGCAGGTGGGACTACTCCTACGAGCAGTACTTC
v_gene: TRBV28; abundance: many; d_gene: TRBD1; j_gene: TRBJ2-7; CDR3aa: CASSEQGGMSYEQYF; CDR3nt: TGTGCCAGCAGCGAACAGGGGGGCATGTCCTACGAGCAGTACTTC
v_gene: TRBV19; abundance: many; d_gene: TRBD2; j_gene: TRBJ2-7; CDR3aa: CASTLTSGSYEQYF; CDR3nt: TGTGCCAGTACCCTGACTAGCGGATCCTACGAGCAGTACTTC
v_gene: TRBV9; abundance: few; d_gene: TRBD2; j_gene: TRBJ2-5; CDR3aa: CASSVDVAGGPIGETQYF; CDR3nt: TGTGCCAGCAGCGTAGATGTAGCGGGGGGGCCTATCGGAGAGACCCAGTACTTC
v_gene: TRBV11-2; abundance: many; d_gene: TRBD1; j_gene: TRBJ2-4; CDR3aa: CASSLEGARAKNIQYF; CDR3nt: TGTGCCAGCAGCCTCGAGGGGGCGCGGGCCAAAAACATTCAGTACTTC
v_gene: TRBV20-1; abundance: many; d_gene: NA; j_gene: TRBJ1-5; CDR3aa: CSARVGNGKDQPQHF; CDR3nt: TGCAGTGCTAGAGTCGGGAATGGGAAGGATCAGCCCCAGCATTTT
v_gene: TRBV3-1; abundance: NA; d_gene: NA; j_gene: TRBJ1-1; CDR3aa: CASSQDLAGGNTEAFF; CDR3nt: TGTGCCAGCAGCCAAGACCTGGCGGGAGGGAACACTGAAGCTTTCTTT
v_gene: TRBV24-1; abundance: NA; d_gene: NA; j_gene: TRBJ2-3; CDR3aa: CATSDATHPNTDTQYF; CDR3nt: TGTGCCACCAGTGATGCTACACATCCAAACACAGATACGCAGTATTTT
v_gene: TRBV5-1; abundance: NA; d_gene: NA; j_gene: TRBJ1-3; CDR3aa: CASSLAGPRSFSGNTIYF; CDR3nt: TGCGCCAGCAGCCTGGCCGGGCCACGGTCTTTCTCTGGAAACACCATATATTTT
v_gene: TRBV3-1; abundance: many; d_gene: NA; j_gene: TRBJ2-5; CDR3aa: CASSPAGREKTQYF; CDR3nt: TGTGCCAGCAGCCCCGCGGGAAGGGAGAAGACCCAGTACTTC
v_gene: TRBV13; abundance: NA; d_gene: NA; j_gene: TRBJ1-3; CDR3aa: CASSFENTIYF; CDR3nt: TGTGCCAGCAGCTTTGAAAACACCATATATTTT
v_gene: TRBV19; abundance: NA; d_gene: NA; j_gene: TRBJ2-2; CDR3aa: CASSIAGLGTGELFF; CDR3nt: TGTGCCAGTAGTATAGCAGGGCTGGGAACCGGGGAGCTGTTTTTT
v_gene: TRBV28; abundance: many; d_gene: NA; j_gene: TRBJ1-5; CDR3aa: CASSLGWRGEWMEPQHF; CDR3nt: TGTGCCAGCAGTTTAGGGTGGAGGGGGGAATGGATGGAGCCCCAGCATTTT
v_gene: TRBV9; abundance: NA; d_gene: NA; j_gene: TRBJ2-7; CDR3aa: CASSPLGGLTYEQYF; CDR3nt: TGTGCCAGCAGCCCCCTAGGGGGGCTAACCTACGAGCAGTACTTC
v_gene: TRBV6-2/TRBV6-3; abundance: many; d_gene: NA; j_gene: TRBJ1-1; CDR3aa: CASSYEVEAFF; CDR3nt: TGTGCCAGCAGTTACGAAGTTGAAGCTTTCTTT
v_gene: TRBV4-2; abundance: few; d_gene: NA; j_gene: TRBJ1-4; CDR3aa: CASSQDNIASLTNEKLFF; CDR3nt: TGTGCCAGCAGCCAAGATAACATCGCCAGCCTAACTAATGAAAAACTGTTTTTT
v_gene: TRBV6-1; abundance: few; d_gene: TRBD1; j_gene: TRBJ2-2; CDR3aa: CASRNQGAGELFF; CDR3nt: TGTGCCAGCAGAAACCAGGGGGCCGGGGAGCTGTTTTTT
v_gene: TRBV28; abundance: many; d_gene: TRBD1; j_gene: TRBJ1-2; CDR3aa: CASSFDVTNTGGRAGYTF; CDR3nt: TGTGCCAGCAGTTTTGATGTCACAAACACAGGGGGCCGGGCTGGCTACACCTTC
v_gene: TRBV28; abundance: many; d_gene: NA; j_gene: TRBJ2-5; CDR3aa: CASSNPRDEVETQYF; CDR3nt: TGTGCCAGCAGTAATCCCAGGGATGAGGTAGAGACCCAGTACTTC
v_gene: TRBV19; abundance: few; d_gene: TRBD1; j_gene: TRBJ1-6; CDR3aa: CASSTSTGSLSPLHF; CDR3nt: TGTGCCAGTAGTACCTCGACAGGGTCGTTGTCACCCCTCCACTTT
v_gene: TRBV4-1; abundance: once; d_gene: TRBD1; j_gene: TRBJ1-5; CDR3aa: CASSQGGGQGRYQPQHF; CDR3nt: TGCGCCAGCAGCCAAGGAGGGGGACAGGGGCGCTATCAGCCCCAGCATTTT
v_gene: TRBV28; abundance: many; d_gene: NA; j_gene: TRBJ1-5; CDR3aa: CASSLTIVGNQPQHF; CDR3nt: TGTGCCAGCAGTTTAACTATAGTGGGCAATCAGCCCCAGCATTTT
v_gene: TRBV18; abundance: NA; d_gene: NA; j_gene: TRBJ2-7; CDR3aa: CASSPTDSYGQYF; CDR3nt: TGTGCCAGCTCACCCACCGACAGCTACGGGCAGTACTTC
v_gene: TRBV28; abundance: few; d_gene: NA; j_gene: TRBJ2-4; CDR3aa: CASRAAMLATEAKNIQYF; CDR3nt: TGTGCCAGCAGGGCGGCAATGTTAGCGACCGAAGCCAAAAACATTCAGTACTTC
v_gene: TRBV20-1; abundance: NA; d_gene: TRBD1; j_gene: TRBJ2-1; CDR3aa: CSARTGWGEANEQFF; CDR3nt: TGCAGTGCTCGGACAGGGTGGGGGGAAGCCAATGAGCAGTTCTTC